Listed below are T cell receptor beta chains from one sample, sequenced in a study of T cell repertoires in cytomegalovirus infection. From the reads, TCRdb called clonotypes with MiXCR, one entry per CDR3 protein. The sample includes nearly 450,000 distinct CDR3 sequences, 31% seen only once; the top ten take roughly 13%. The source material was PBMCs. These receptors were taken from a human donor in good health (CMV status not recorded). Some clones in this sample may be carry-over from other donors' samples. Both conserved end residues are part of each CDR3. D genes are given only for firm matches. Clone size is given for some rows only: seen once, a few or many times, or a class if the clone is expanded.

J gene	V gene	D gene	clone size	CDR3 DNA	CDR3 protein
TRBJ1-1	TRBV5-6	.	.	TGTGCCAGCAGCTCTGGACGGGCCGGAAGGGCTTTCTTT	CASSSGRAGRAFF
TRBJ2-7	TRBV20-1	.	few	TGCAGTCATTCCAGGGAGCGGAACGAGCAGTACTTC	CSHSRERNEQYF
TRBJ2-7	TRBV4-1	TRBD1	.	TGCGCCAGCAGCCAAGTCGAGGTGGGGACAGGGTCTAACGAGCAGTACTTC	CASSQVEVGTGSNEQYF
TRBJ1-2	TRBV5-6	TRBD1	many	TGTGCCAGCAGCCCGACAGGGTTTCGCGCTGGCTACACCTTC	CASSPTGFRAGYTF
TRBJ2-1	TRBV28	.	.	TGTGCCAGCAGTGACCGACTGGAGCAGTTCTTC	CASSDRLEQFF
TRBJ1-1	TRBV10-3	.	few	TGTGCCATCAGTGAGGAGGCTGACACTGAAGCTTTCTTT	CAISEEADTEAFF
TRBJ2-1	TRBV20-1	.	.	TGCAGTGCTGGTAGGGCTGAGCAGTTCTTC	CSAGRAEQFF
TRBJ1-5	TRBV6-2/TRBV6-3	.	.	TGTGCCAGCACGTCGGGGGGCGCAGGGCAGCCCCAGCATTTT	CASTSGGAGQPQHF
TRBJ1-5	TRBV11-2	TRBD1	.	TGTGCCAGCAGCCCGGGACAGGGCCGGCCCCACAATTTT	CASSPGQGRPHNF
TRBJ2-3	TRBV6-5	.	many	TGTGCCAGCAGACCGCCCAGCGGGCGCACAGATACGCAGTATTTT	CASRPPSGRTDTQYF
TRBJ1-1	TRBV19	.	few	TGTGCCACTGACGGATACACTGAAGCTTTCTTT	CATDGYTEAFF
TRBJ2-7	TRBV7-9	.	few	TGTGCCAGCAGCTTAGCGGGGGGGCTTGCCGAGCAGTACTTC	CASSLAGGLAEQYF
TRBJ2-1	TRBV10-3	TRBD2	.	TGTGCCATCAGTGAGTCGGCGGGGGGGCCCTGGGGTGAGCAGTTCTTC	CAISESAGGPWGEQFF
TRBJ1-1	TRBV19	TRBD1	.	TGTGCCAGCAGCCGGGACAGGGGGCTGAACACTGAAGCTTTCTTT	CASSRDRGLNTEAFF
TRBJ1-5	TRBV12-3/TRBV12-4	.	few	TGTGCCAGCAGTTGGGGGGACCCAAAACAGCCCCAGCATTTT	CASSWGDPKQPQHF
TRBJ2-1	TRBV4-1	.	.	TGCGCCAGCAGCCAAGTTCGGTACAATGAGCAGTTCTTC	CASSQVRYNEQFF
TRBJ2-4	TRBV7-8	.	.	TGTGCCAGCAGCTTATGGGCGTGGGGCCTGACCAAAAACCTTCAGTATTTC	CASSLWAWGLTKNLQYF
TRBJ1-1	TRBV10-3	.	many	TGTGCCATCAGTGAGTCCGGCGGGAACACTGAAGCTTTCTTT	CAISESGGNTEAFF
TRBJ2-6	TRBV4-3	.	.	TGCGCCAGCAGCCAAAAAATTAAAGGATCTGGGGCCAACGTCCTGACTTTC	CASSQKIKGSGANVLTF
TRBJ2-7	TRBV6-5	.	many	TGTGCCAGCAGTTACAAGGGGGGTTCCTACGAGCAGTACTTC	CASSYKGGSYEQYF
TRBJ2-7	TRBV2	TRBD1	.	TGTGCCAGCCGGCGGACAGGGAGCTCCTACGAGCAGTACTTC	CASRRTGSSYEQYF
TRBJ1-1	TRBV6-4	TRBD1	.	TGTGCCAGCAGTGCCCGGACAGGGCCCAACACTGAAGCTTTCTTT	CASSARTGPNTEAFF
TRBJ1-1	TRBV27	.	.	TGTGCCAGCCGACGTAGGGGTGTAAACACTGAAGCTTTCTTT	CASRRRGVNTEAFF
TRBJ2-3	TRBV19	TRBD1	few	TGTGCCAGTAGTATCCCAAGGGGACAGGGGACAGATACGCAGTATTTT	CASSIPRGQGTDTQYF
TRBJ2-5	TRBV4-1	TRBD1	.	TGCGCCAGCAGCCAAGGGGACAGACAAGAGACCCAGTACTTC	CASSQGDRQETQYF
TRBJ2-1	TRBV20-1	.	few	TGCAGTGCTAGAACCGGGACGGCATACAATGAGCAGTTCTTC	CSARTGTAYNEQFF
TRBJ1-2	TRBV30	.	.	TGTGCCTGGAACGGACAGATTGGAGATGGCTACACCTTC	CAWNGQIGDGYTF
TRBJ1-2	TRBV11-2	.	few	TGTGCCAGCAGCACGGACGGGCCTAACTATGGCTACACCTTC	CASSTDGPNYGYTF
TRBJ1-1	TRBV7-8	TRBD1	many	TGTGCCAGCAGCTCGCTCAATGGACAGGGGAACACTGAAGCTTTCTTT	CASSSLNGQGNTEAFF
TRBJ2-7	TRBV7-6	.	.	TGTGCCAGCAGCCCGAGTGCGCCAATTCCCTACGAGCAGTACTTC	CASSPSAPIPYEQYF
TRBJ2-7	TRBV6-6	.	few	TGTGCCAGCAGTTACTCGCGGAGCTCCTACGAGCAGTACTTC	CASSYSRSSYEQYF
TRBJ1-1	TRBV18	TRBD1	few	TGTGCCAGCTCGGGTCAGGGGGCGATTTTGGGCACTGAAGCTTTCTTT	CASSGQGAILGTEAFF
TRBJ1-4	TRBV19	.	.	TGTGCCAGTACAGGGTACTTTGCAAATAATGAAAAACTGTTTTTT	CASTGYFANNEKLFF
TRBJ2-5	TRBV20-1	TRBD2	.	TGCAGTGCTAACTCGGCGCGGGGGGGCGGGGAGACCCAGTACTTC	CSANSARGGGETQYF
TRBJ1-1	TRBV19	.	many	TGTGCCAGTAGGATCGGGACACAGAACACTGAAGCTTTCTTT	CASRIGTQNTEAFF
TRBJ1-4	TRBV11-2	TRBD1	.	TGTGCCAGCAGCATCAGACAGGGGGCTTTAACTAATGAAAAACTGTTTTTT	CASSIRQGALTNEKLFF
TRBJ2-1	TRBV28	.	few	TGTGCCACCTCTTCTAGCTACAATGAGCAGTTCTTC	CATSSSYNEQFF